The clone carrying this T cell receptor beta chain came up a few times. Germline V gene sequence: CDR1 MNHEY, CDR2 SVGAGI. The CDR3 is 17 amino acids. The germline V and J ends were trimmed by 6 bases and 0 bases, with 18 bases remaining between them. This entry is derived from a study of T-cell reconstitution after alpha-beta-depleted transplantation in children. Preparation of the TCRbeta library involved a method that used unique molecular identifiers. Via MiXCR, TCRdb re-called the PCR reads, giving one row per CDR3 protein. The repertoire holds just over 200,000 distinct CDR3 sequences, with roughly 9.1% as singletons.

The sequence derives from a male patient aged 2 to 9 who had a stem cell transplant for acute myeloid leukemia, so the T cells may come from the graft donor. Here the sequenced sample was PBMCs, mostly from graft donor cells, taken 360 days after TCRalphabeta/CD19-depleted stem cell transplant. The V call is TRBV6-5, the J call TRBJ1-3, with D perhaps TRBD1 (6 bases). The CDR3 DNA sequence: TGTGCCAGCAGCCAGCAGGGGACGAGAACCTCTGGAAACACCATATATTTT. Protein product: CASSQQGTRTSGNTIYF.